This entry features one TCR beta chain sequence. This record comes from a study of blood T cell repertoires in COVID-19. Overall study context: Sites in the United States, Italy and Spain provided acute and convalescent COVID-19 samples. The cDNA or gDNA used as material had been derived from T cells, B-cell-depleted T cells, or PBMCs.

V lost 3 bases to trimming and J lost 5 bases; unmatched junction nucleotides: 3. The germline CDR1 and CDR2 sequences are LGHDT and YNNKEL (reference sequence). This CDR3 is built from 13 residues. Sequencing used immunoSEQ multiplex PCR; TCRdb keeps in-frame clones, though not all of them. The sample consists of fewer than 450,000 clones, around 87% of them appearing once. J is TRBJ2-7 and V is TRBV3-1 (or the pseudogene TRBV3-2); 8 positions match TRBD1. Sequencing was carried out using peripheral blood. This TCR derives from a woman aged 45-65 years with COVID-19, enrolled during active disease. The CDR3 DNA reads TGTGCCAGCAGCCATGGGACAGGACACGAGCAGTACTTC. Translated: CASSHGTGHEQYF.